This TCR beta chain appears in the sequencing data of a study of blood T cell repertoires in COVID-19. Overall study context: The study drew acute and convalescent COVID-19 samples from the United States, Italy and Spain. PBMCs, B-cell-depleted T cells, or T cells were the source of the cDNA or gDNA that made up the material.

Patients in Seattle were enrolled during active infection, then followed longitudinally. With 1 base clipped from V and 7 bases from J, the junction kept 3 bases outside the gene matches. Per germline, CDR1 MNHEY and CDR2 SVGEGT. CDR3 size: 14 residues. How the authors handled the data: Amplification with reference gene primers provided the estimates of nucleated cell counts. Libraries were prepared by immunoSEQ multiplex PCR; TCRdb keeps only in-frame clonotypes and omits some of them. The DNA gave D and trimming, while V, J and clone size come from that table. The repertoire has 150,000 or so clones, around 91% of them found once; the top ten carry about an eighth.

The chain has TRBV6-2 or TRBV6-3 and TRBJ1-2; TRBD1 aligns across 10 bases. The clonotype comes from a man between 18 and 35 years old with COVID-19, enrolled during active disease. The specimen was peripheral blood. The CDR3 DNA reads as TGTGCCAGCAGTTACTTCCGGGACAGGGGTGGCTACACCTTC. This codes for CASSYFRDRGGYTF.